These 28 T cell receptor beta chains were all obtained from the same sample, sequenced in a study of T cells after yellow fever vaccination. Using its own MiXCR run on the 5' RACE reads, TCRdb lists one record per CDR3 protein. The table has around 120,000 distinct CDR3 sequences, approximately 7.1% seen once. Sequences were derived from CD4+ T cells sorted from PBMCs, sampled more than 35 days after the first yellow fever vaccination. The receptors stem from a man aged 18 to 35 who received the YFV17D yellow fever vaccine.

This clonotype was seen ten or more times. The rearrangement links TRBV20-1 to TRBJ2-3; 7 bases agree with TRBD1. Germline CDR1 is DFQATT and CDR2 is SNEGSKA (reference sequence). The CDR3 has 13 amino acids. V shed 0 bases and J 6 bases; nucleotides not matched to a gene: 3. DNA of the CDR3: TGCAGTGCTAGAGATACAGGGGTGGATACGCAGTATTTT. Residues: CSARDTGVDTQYF.

A word on this clonotype: A much larger clone sits a single nucleotide away, making a read error possible. The chain combines TRBV20-1 with TRBJ2-3; the D gene is possibly TRBD2 (6 bases). The CDR3 length is 11 residues. Germline-derived CDR1 and CDR2 are DFQATT and SNEGSKA (reference sequence). Written as DNA, the CDR3 is TGCAGTACTAGCCGCACAGATACGCAGTATTTT. Protein: CSTSRTDTQYF.

At least ten counts were recorded for this clonotype. The chain links TRBV7-3 to TRBJ2-3; D not resolved. Germline values: CDR1 SGHTA, CDR2 FQGTGA. V was cut by 4 bases and J by 1 base, with 12 bases left in between. There are 15 residues in the CDR3. CDR3 nucleotide sequence: TGTGCCAGCAGCTCCCCTAAATCTGGCACAGATACGCAGTATTTT. Amino acids: CASSSPKSGTDTQYF.

This clonotype was counted at least ten times. This chain connects TRBV7-2 to TRBJ1-5, with a weak D call TRBD1 (5 bases). Trimming removed 1 base from V and 9 bases from J, with 16 bases in between. CDR3 size: 15 residues. Germline V CDR1 and CDR2: SGHTA, FQGNSA. CDR3 coding DNA: TGTGCCAGCAGCTTAGTCAGCGGACACAGATCGCCCCAGCATTTT. It codes for CASSLVSGHRSPQHF.

This clonotype was detected only once. The chain is built from TRBV27 and TRBJ2-4; 8 positions agree with TRBD2. Unmatched junction bases numbered 15, after V lost 11 bases and J lost 0 bases. The germline CDR1 and CDR2 sequences are MNHEY and SMNVEV (reference sequence). The CDR3 runs to 17 residues. CDR3: CAFSFSRGDLAKNIQYF. CDR3 in DNA: TGTGCCTTCAGTTTCTCGCGGGGGGACCTAGCCAAAAACATTCAGTACTTC.

This clonotype was detected ten times or more. The V gene is TRBV25-1, the J gene TRBJ1-5; D gene ambiguous. V was cut by 2 bases and J by 1 base, with 12 bases left in between. Germline V lookup: CDR1 MGHDK, CDR2 SYGVNS. The CDR3 loop spans 16 amino acids. CDR3 nucleotide sequence: TGTGCCAGCAGTGAAACGAACAGTTGGAGCAATCAGCCCCAGCATTTT. Its protein product is CASSETNSWSNQPQHF.

This clonotype came up many times. J is TRBJ2-7 and V is TRBV11-2, with 10 bases aligning to TRBD1. The CDR3 has 13 residues. Trimming removed 8 bases from V and 5 bases from J; junction bases left unmatched: 6. Germline CDR1 reads SGHAT; CDR2 reads FQNNGV. CDR3 nucleotides: TGTGCCAGCGGGGGACAGGGGAGACACGAGCAGTACTTC. Its translation is CASGGQGRHEQYF.

This clonotype was observed at least ten times. The chain carries TRBV27 and TRBJ1-6; a possible D gene is TRBD1 (5 bases). Germline CDR1 and CDR2: MNHEY and SMNVEV (reference sequence). The CDR3 totals 15 residues. Trimming stripped 6 bases from V and 8 bases from J, with 17 bases between. The CDR3 DNA sequence: TGTGCCAGCAGACCCCTCCAGGGAGGGGATTCACCCCTCCACTTT. Translated, it gives CASRPLQGGDSPLHF.

This clonotype has ten or more counts. The CDR3 loop reads CASSSLAGNQETQYF. CDR3 DNA: TGTGCCAGCAGCTCACTAGCGGGGAATCAAGAGACCCAGTACTTC. The V call is TRBV7-3, the J call TRBJ2-5; 10 nucleotides agree with TRBD2. The CDR3 runs to 15 residues. Trimming removed 4 bases from V and 2 bases from J; junction bases left unmatched: 4. CDR1 and CDR2 from the germline V gene are SGHTA and FQGTGA.

As for this clonotype: A much more abundant neighbour one base away suggests this may be a read error. V and J are TRBV2 and TRBJ2-5, with D possibly being TRBD2 (5 bases). Germline V gene lookup returns CDR1 SNHLY and CDR2 FYNNEI. The CDR3 length is 13 residues. Here the CDR3 DNA reads TGTGCCAGCAGGGCGAGTGAGGGAGAGACCAAGTACTTC. This sequence encodes CASRASEGETKYF. Full variable domain (rest looked up from reference TRBV2 and TRBJ2-5): EPEVTQTPSHQVTQMGQEVILRCVPISNHLYFYWYRQILGQKVEFLVSFYNNEISEKSEIFDDQFSVERPDGSNFTLKIRSTKLEDSAMYFCASRASEGETKYFGPGTRLLVL.

This clonotype appeared many times. The chain uses TRBV6-2 or TRBV6-3 and TRBJ1-5; D is ambiguous. From germline, CDR1 is MNHEY and CDR2 SVGEGT. This CDR3 comprises 13 residues. Trimming stripped 2 bases from V and 7 bases from J, with 9 bases between. The CDR3 DNA reads as TGTGCCAGCAGTTACGCCGAAAGGCAGCCCCAGCATTTT. Translation gives CASSYAERQPQHF.

This clonotype showed up just a few times. The chain combines TRBV20-1 with TRBJ2-6; 7 bases match TRBD1. From germline, CDR1 is DFQATT and CDR2 SNEGSKA (reference sequence). The V gene end was trimmed by 6 bases and the J gene end by 0 bases; junction bases not matched to a gene: 5. The CDR3 totals 15 residues. CDR3 nucleotides: TGCAGTGCCCGGGACAGCCGCTCTGGGGCCAACGTCCTGACTTTC. Translation gives CSARDSRSGANVLTF.

This clonotype was observed at least ten times. The V gene is TRBV20-1, the J gene TRBJ2-3, with 8 bases that match TRBD2. The CDR3 sequence is 15 residues long. CDR1 DFQATT and CDR2 SNEGSKA come from the germline V gene (reference sequence). J gave up 4 bases and V 6 bases, and 12 bases lay outside the gene matches. The CDR3 DNA is TGCAGTGCCCGACGGGGGGGGCTGGGGCCAGATACGCAGTATTTT. This codes for CSARRGGLGPDTQYF.

This clonotype was seen repeatedly, ten times or more. The chain carries TRBV12-3 or TRBV12-4 and TRBJ2-3, with D possibly being TRBD2 (5 bases). Trimming left V 2 bases short and J 2 bases short, with 11 bases between. The CDR3 has 15 residues. In nucleotides, the CDR3 is TGTGCCAGCAGTTTATACGGACTCGTCACAGATACGCAGTATTTT. It specifies CASSLYGLVTDTQYF.

This clonotype was found many times. J is TRBJ2-3 and V is TRBV5-8, with TRBD1 matching over 8 bases. Germline V gives CDR1 SGHTS, CDR2 YDEGEE. The CDR3 length is 14 residues. J gave up 4 bases and V 3 bases, and 4 bases lay outside the gene matches. This CDR3 is CASSSGTGPDTQYF. CDR3 in DNA: TGTGCCAGCAGCTCCGGGACAGGCCCAGATACGCAGTATTTT.

This chain links TRBV15 with TRBJ2-3, with D hard to call. The germline CDR1 and CDR2 sequences are LNHNV and YYDKDF (reference sequence). The V end was cut by 1 base, the J end by 4 bases, with 9 bases between. The CDR3 length is 14 residues. CDR3: CATSRGGYPDTQYF. The CDR3 DNA is TGTGCCACCAGCAGAGGAGGATACCCAGATACGCAGTATTTT.

This clonotype appeared many times. This sequence joins TRBV7-2 and TRBJ2-1; D call uncertain. The V end was cut by 1 base, the J end by 6 bases, with 19 bases between. The CDR3 is made up of 17 amino acids. From germline, CDR1 is SGHTA and CDR2 FQGNSA. The CDR3 DNA is TGTGCCAGCAGCTTAGTGGCCGACATTATAGACCTCAATGAGCAGTTCTTC. This gives the protein CASSLVADIIDLNEQFF.

This clonotype has ten or more counts. The chain employs TRBV12-3 or TRBV12-4 and TRBJ2-3; no reliable D call. Trimming pared 3 bases from V and 2 bases from J, leaving 12 bases between. The CDR3 length is 15 residues. The CDR3, as DNA: TGTGCCAGCAGTTTCTCGGCGGACCTCACAGATACGCAGTATTTT. This encodes CASSFSADLTDTQYF.

This clonotype was observed many times. This sequence joins TRBV7-2 and TRBJ2-3; the match to TRBD1 covers 7 bases. The CDR3 loop spans 15 amino acids. The ends lost 8 bases at V and 6 bases at J; junction bases unmatched: 14. CDR1 SGHTA and CDR2 FQGNSA come from the germline V gene. The CDR3: CASSVSGTVPDTQYF. CDR3 coding DNA: TGTGCCAGCTCCGTCTCCGGGACAGTCCCCGATACGCAGTATTTT.

There are many counts of this clonotype. The chain employs TRBV7-2 and TRBJ2-7, with D maybe TRBD1 (6 bases). The germline V gene encodes CDR1 SGHTA and CDR2 FQGNSA. This CDR3 contains 12 residues. The ends were cut back, 3 bases at V and 4 bases at J, with 7 bases in the middle. The CDR3 nucleotides are TGTGCCAGCAGCTTTGGACAGTACGAGCAGTACTTC. Its translation is CASSFGQYEQYF.

Many counts were recorded for this clonotype. The rearrangement uses TRBV12-3 or TRBV12-4 and TRBJ1-1; 7 nucleotides line up with TRBD1. The CDR3 sequence is 14 residues long. V dropped 2 bases and J dropped 11; count of bases not matched to a gene: 11. The DNA of the CDR3 is TGTGCCAGCAGTTTATTCCCCCCTGACAGGGAGGCTTTCTTT. This encodes CASSLFPPDREAFF.

This clonotype was observed at least ten times. The rearrangement joins TRBV12-3 or TRBV12-4 to TRBJ1-6; 8 nucleotides align to TRBD1. CDR3 size: 16 residues. The V and J ends lost 4 bases and 10 bases, in that order; junction bases with no gene match: 12. The DNA for the CDR3 is TGTGCCAGCAGTTCCTGGTACAGGGGGATGGAATCACCCCTCCACTTT. Its protein product is CASSSWYRGMESPLHF.

There are many counts of this clonotype. This chain joins TRBV10-3 and TRBJ2-3, with D unresolved. The germline V gene has CDR1 ENHRY and CDR2 SYGVKD. CDR3 length: 12 residues. The ends were cut back, 8 bases at V and 0 bases at J, with 6 bases in the middle. The chain's CDR3 is CAIAKSTDTQYF. For the CDR3, the DNA is TGTGCCATCGCCAAGAGCACAGATACGCAGTATTTT.

This clonotype has at least ten counts. V gene TRBV6-2 or TRBV6-3 combines with J gene TRBJ2-2; D not certain. Germline CDR1 MNHEY, CDR2 SVGEGT. The CDR3 extends over 14 amino acids. V lost 4 bases and J lost 1, with 7 bases in between. The CDR3 coding sequence is TGTGCCAGCAGTTGGGTCGGGAACACCGGGGAGCTGTTTTTT. It yields the protein CASSWVGNTGELFF.

This clonotype was observed at least ten times. V is TRBV29-1 and J is TRBJ2-3, with D possibly TRBD2 on 5 matching bases. V shed 4 bases and J shed 6 bases, with 8 bases lying between them. This CDR3 contains 11 residues. The germline V gene has CDR1 SQVTM and CDR2 ANQGSEA. The CDR3 sequence: CSVGRGDTQYF. CDR3 nucleotides: TGCAGCGTTGGACGCGGGGATACGCAGTATTTT.

A remark on this clonotype: This may come from a read error, since a much larger clone is one base off. The V call is TRBV14, the J call TRBJ2-5; no definite D call. V was shortened by 3 bases and J by 5 bases, with 10 bases between the two germline ends. CDR1 and CDR2 from the germline V gene are SGHDN and FVKESK. The CDR3 has 13 amino acids. The CDR3 spells CASSQRQNETQYF. The CDR3 coding sequence is TGTGCCAGCAGCCAGCGGCAAAACGAGACCCAGTACTTC.

This sequence joins TRBV7-2 and TRBJ2-1, with 10 bases fitting TRBD2. The V and J ends lost 4 bases and 4 bases, in that order; junction bases with no gene match: 7. The CDR3 is 16 amino acids. The germline V gene has CDR1 SGHTA and CDR2 FQGNSA. DNA of the CDR3: TGTGCCAGCAGCTCCGATAGCGGGGGGCCGTACAATGAGCAGTTCTTC. The encoded protein is CASSSDSGGPYNEQFF.

This clonotype was seen at least ten times. The genes are TRBV12-3 or TRBV12-4 and TRBJ2-7, with D perhaps matching TRBD2 (5 bases). The CDR3 spans 13 residues. Trimming shortened V by 2 bases and J by 8 bases, and 13 bases separated the two germline ends. CDR3 coding DNA: TGTGCCAGCAGTTTACGGGGTTGGACGCAGCAGTACTTC. Protein: CASSLRGWTQQYF.